Listed below are T cell receptor beta chains from one sample, sequenced in a study of cytotoxic CD8 clonotypes in ibrutinib-treated CLL. Here immunoSEQ multiplex PCR was the method, and the copy in TCRdb shows in-frame clones only, minus some. Of approximately 340,000 clones detected, 67% appear once; the ten largest clones hold roughly 6%. The specimen comprised PBMCs, sampled after 36 months of ibrutinib treatment. The receptors derive from a human donor with chronic lymphocytic leukemia. CDR3s include the opening cysteine and the closing phenylalanine or tryptophan. D genes are given only for firm matches. Expanded clones are given a class, and other clones once, few, many or no size at all.

TGTGCCAGCAGCTTTTCGTTCGCCTCTGGGGCCAACGTCCTGACTTTC,CASSFSFASGANVLTF,few,16,-,TRBJ2-6,TRBV7-9
TGCGCCAGCAGCCAAGTACAGTGGGGTACCGGGGAGCTGTTTTTT,CASSQVQWGTGELFF,-,15,-,TRBJ2-2,TRBV4-1
TGTGCCAGCAGCACCCTGACAGGGGGCTACACTGAAGCTTTCTTT,CASSTLTGGYTEAFF,-,15,TRBD1,TRBJ1-1,TRBV7-9
TGTGCCAGCAGAGAAAACGGGGGTAGCGGGAGGGAGACCCAGTACTTC,CASRENGGSGRETQYF,few,16,TRBD2,TRBJ2-5,TRBV7-3
TGTGCCAGCAGCTTAGGCATTAGAGAGACCCAGTACTTC,CASSLGIRETQYF,-,13,-,TRBJ2-5,TRBV13
TGTGCCAGCAGTGAGGTTGGGGACAGGATCTATGGCTACACCTTC,CASSEVGDRIYGYTF,once,15,TRBD1,TRBJ1-2,TRBV25-1
TGTGCCAGTAGTGCCGGGACAGTATATAGCAATCAGCCCCAGCATTTT,CASSAGTVYSNQPQHF,-,16,TRBD1,TRBJ1-5,TRBV19
TGTGCCAGCAGCTTATGGGCAGGATCAGATTACGAGCAGTACTTC,CASSLWAGSDYEQYF,once,15,-,TRBJ2-7,TRBV7-9
TGCGCCAGCAGCTCCGAGAGGAGCTCCTACAATGAGCAGTTCTTC,CASSSERSSYNEQFF,-,15,-,TRBJ2-1,TRBV5-1
TGTGCCTCGGGACAGAACTATAATGAAAAACTGTTTTTT,CASGQNYNEKLFF,-,13,TRBD1,TRBJ1-4,TRBV2
TGTGCCAGCAGCCTTCGACTAGCGGGAGGGAACGAGCAGTACTTC,CASSLRLAGGNEQYF,-,15,TRBD2,TRBJ2-7,TRBV5-5
TGTGCCAGCAGCGTAGGCGACGGCACTGAAGCTTTCTTT,CASSVGDGTEAFF,-,13,-,TRBJ1-1,TRBV9
TGCGCCAGCAGCTTGGCCGTGGGGGCTGAAGCTTTCTTT,CASSLAVGAEAFF,-,13,-,TRBJ1-1,TRBV5-1
TGTGCCAGTAGTATTCTGGAAGCTAACTATGGCTACACCTTC,CASSILEANYGYTF,-,14,-,TRBJ1-2,TRBV19
TGTGCCAGTAGTATTTTCGGGGCCGAGCAGTACTTC,CASSIFGAEQYF,-,12,-,TRBJ2-7,TRBV19
TGTGCCATCAGTGAGGACAGTTCCTATGGCTACACCTTC,CAISEDSSYGYTF,-,13,-,TRBJ1-2,TRBV10-3